Below are 20 T cell receptor beta chains sequenced from a single sample in a study of identical twins. TCRdb processed the 5' RACE reads anew with MiXCR; each CDR3 protein has one entry. Here the sample spans under 1 million distinct CDR3 sequences, roughly an eighth being singletons. These sequences were also reported in another study, on yellow fever vaccine responses in identical twins.

Sequencing was carried out using PBMCs. The receptors were gathered from a woman between 18 and 29 years old in good health.

The chain is built from TRBV24-1 and TRBJ2-1; TRBD1 aligns across 10 bases. This CDR3 comprises 14 residues. CDR1 is KGHDR and CDR2 is SFDVKD in the germline V gene. The V segment lost 8 bases and the J segment 9 bases; nucleotides outside the gene matches: 9. CDR3 region: CATTPGTGAGEQFF. The CDR3 DNA follows: TGTGCCACCACTCCCGGGACAGGGGCCGGTGAGCAGTTCTTC.

The table lists this clonotype with many counts. The V gene is TRBV7-9, the J gene TRBJ1-5; no clear D gene. This CDR3 spans 14 amino acids. Germline CDR1 SEHNR, CDR2 FQNEAQ (reference sequence). Trimming removed 4 bases at V and 0 bases at J, with 7 bases between. CDR3: CASSSVTSNQPQHF. Here the CDR3 DNA reads TGTGCCAGCAGCTCCGTTACTAGCAATCAGCCCCAGCATTTT.

This clonotype was recorded a few times. This chain connects TRBV4-1 to TRBJ2-1, with D hard to call. In germline, CDR1 is MGHRA, CDR2 YSYEKL. The ends were cut back, 2 bases at V and 7 bases at J, with 9 bases in the middle. The CDR3 totals 13 residues. The CDR3 region is CASSQRTLNEQFF. The CDR3 DNA reads TGCGCCAGCAGCCAAAGAACTCTGAATGAGCAGTTCTTC.

CDR3 coding DNA: TGTGCCAGCAGCAGACTAAGCGGGGGATCCTACGAGCAGTACGTC. This codes for CASSRLSGGSYEQYV. The chain uses TRBV6-2 or TRBV6-3 and TRBJ2-7; 8 bases align to TRBD2. Germline assignment: CDR1 MNHEY and CDR2 SVGEGT. V trimming: 6 bases; J trimming: 1 base; junction bases outside the gene matches: 8. CDR3 size: 15 residues.

This clonotype was counted many times. The chain joins TRBV28 to TRBJ2-4; D unclear. The CDR3 loop spans 16 amino acids. Germline V gives CDR1 MDHEN, CDR2 SYDVKM. Trimming shortened V by 5 bases and J by 2 bases, and 16 bases separated the two germline ends. The CDR3 nucleotides read TGTGCCAGCAGTCCCCCGGGCCGTCTTACCAAAAACATTCAGTACTTC. Protein sequence: CASSPPGRLTKNIQYF.

The table lists this clonotype with a few counts. The rearrangement uses TRBV7-9 and TRBJ2-2, with D uncertain. The CDR3 has 13 residues. Trimming removed 2 bases from V and 6 bases from J, with 7 bases in between. Germline V gene data show CDR1 as SEHNR and CDR2 as FQNEAQ (reference sequence). The chain's CDR3 is CASSLIEAGELFF. Here the CDR3 DNA reads TGTGCCAGCAGCTTAATCGAGGCCGGGGAGCTGTTTTTT.

This clonotype was observed at least ten times. This chain connects TRBV7-2 to TRBJ2-1, with TRBD2 matching 8 bases. Germline-derived CDR1 and CDR2 are SGHTA and FQGNSA. The CDR3 covers 14 residues. J gave up 4 bases and V 4 bases, and 3 bases lay outside the gene matches. Written as DNA, the CDR3 is TGTGCCAGCAGCTCGGTAGCGGGGTACAATGAGCAGTTCTTC. Its translation is CASSSVAGYNEQFF. Looking up the rest from reference TRBV7-2 and TRBJ2-1 gives the full variable domain: GAGVSQSPSNKVTEKGKDVELRCDPISGHTALYWYRQSLGQGLEFLIYFQGNSAPDKSGLPSDRFSAERTGGSVSTLTIQRTQQEDSAVYLCASSSVAGYNEQFFGPGTRLTVL.

This clonotype was seen only a few times. This chain joins TRBV2 and TRBJ1-1; 10 bases line up with TRBD1. V gave up 6 bases and J gave up 0 bases; unmatched junction bases: 10. The CDR3 spans 17 residues. The germline CDR1 and CDR2 sequences are SNHLY and FYNNEI. CDR3: CASSHPRTGGMNTEAFF. The DNA for the CDR3 is TGTGCCAGCAGCCACCCCCGGACAGGGGGAATGAACACTGAAGCTTTCTTT.

This clonotype has just a few counts. V is TRBV5-1 and J is TRBJ1-2, with D possibly being TRBD1 (5 bases). This CDR3 contains 14 residues. The V end lost 0 bases, the J end lost 7 bases, and 13 bases lay between the germline ends. Germline assignment: CDR1 SGHRS and CDR2 YFSETQ. As DNA, the CDR3 is TGCGCCAGCAGCTTGGATCCAGGGCTGCTTGGCTACACCTTC. This translates into CASSLDPGLLGYTF. Combining the CDR3 with reference TRBV5-1 and TRBJ1-2 gives the whole variable domain KAGVTQTPRYLIKTRGQQVTLSCSPISGHRSVSWYQQTPGQGLQFLFEYFSETQRNKGNFPGRFSGRQFSNSRSEMNVSTLELGDSALYLCASSLDPGLLGYTFGSGTRLTVV.

This clonotype turned up a few times. This chain links TRBV13 with TRBJ1-2, with 10 bases aligning to TRBD1. The V gene's germline CDR1 is PRHDT and CDR2 FYEKMQ (reference sequence). This CDR3 is 13 amino acids long. The J segment lost 9 bases and the V segment lost 5 bases, leaving 6 bases of the junction unmatched. CDR3 loop: CASSPDRGLSYTF. Here the CDR3 DNA reads TGTGCCAGCAGCCCCGACAGGGGGCTGAGCTACACCTTC.

The chain couples TRBV6-4 to TRBJ2-7; 11 bases are a match to TRBD1. The junction had 12 bases not matched to a gene; V was cut back by 2 bases and J by 0 bases. The CDR3 is 19 residues long. Germline CDR1 MRHNA, CDR2 SNTAGT. This CDR3 is CASSDTRDRGRKSSYEQYV. In DNA form, the CDR3 reads TGTGCCAGCAGTGACACCCGGGACAGGGGGAGAAAGAGCTCCTACGAGCAGTACGTC.

The genes are TRBV20-1 and TRBJ2-3, with TRBD2 matching 9 bases. CDR1 and CDR2 from the germline V gene are DFQATT and SNEGSKA (reference sequence). CDR3 length: 14 amino acids. V dropped 5 bases and J dropped 1; count of bases not matched to a gene: 4. The CDR3 spells CSADRLAGTDTQYF. CDR3 DNA: TGCAGTGCTGATCGACTAGCGGGCACAGATACGCAGTATTTT.

This clonotype occurred many times. The chain links TRBV11-1 to TRBJ2-7; 9 bases line up with TRBD2. The V and J ends lost 3 bases and 2 bases, in that order; junction bases with no gene match: 2. The germline V gene has CDR1 SGHAT and CDR2 FQDESV (reference sequence). CDR3 length equals 14 residues. The CDR3, as DNA: TGTGCCAGCAGCTTGACTAGCGGAGCCTACGAGCAGTACTTC. Protein sequence: CASSLTSGAYEQYF.

This clonotype was picked up a small number of times. V gene TRBV4-1 combines with J gene TRBJ1-1; D is unresolved. Germline V gene data show CDR1 as MGHRA and CDR2 as YSYEKL. The CDR3 length is 14 residues. Trimming cost V 3 bases and J 4 bases, with 12 bases left between them. The CDR3 DNA follows: TGCGCCAGCAGCCATCCGAGCTGGGGCACTGAAGCTTTCTTT. Translation: CASSHPSWGTEAFF.

This clonotype has a count of ten or more. For the CDR3, the DNA is TGTGCCAGCAGCCGCACCGGGACAGTGAACACTGAAGCTTTCTTT. As protein: CASSRTGTVNTEAFF. The chain employs TRBV7-9 and TRBJ1-1, with 7 bases that match TRBD1. CDR1 and CDR2 (germline): SEHNR, FQNEAQ (reference sequence). The trim removed 5 bases at V and 0 bases at J, leaving 6 bases unmatched. The CDR3 runs to 15 residues. Full variable domain (missing parts from reference TRBV7-9 and TRBJ1-1): DTGVSQNPRHKITKRGQNVTFRCDPISEHNRLYWYRQTLGQGPEFLTYFQNEAQLEKSRLLSDRFSAERPKGSFSTLEIQRTEQGDSAMYLCASSRTGTVNTEAFFGQGTRLTVV.

This clonotype has ten or more counts. V is TRBV11-2 and J is TRBJ2-5; 7 bases are a match to TRBD1. Germline V gives CDR1 SGHAT, CDR2 FQNNGV. J was trimmed by 5 bases and V by 2 bases; bases with no gene match: 8. The CDR3 length is 15 residues. The CDR3 region is CASSLFKGAMETQYF. The CDR3 region has the DNA TGTGCCAGCAGCTTATTTAAGGGGGCTATGGAGACCCAGTACTTC. Supplemented by reference TRBV11-2 and TRBJ2-5, the full variable domain reads EAGVAQSPRYKIIEKRQSVAFWCNPISGHATLYWYQQILGQGPKLLIQFQNNGVVDDSQLPKDRFSAERLKGVDSTLKIQPAKLEDSAVYLCASSLFKGAMETQYFGPGTRLLVL.

This clonotype was detected only once. Here the CDR3 DNA reads TGTGCCAGCTCACAAACTAGCAGTAGCACAGATACGCAGTATTTT. Residues: CASSQTSSSTDTQYF. V and J are TRBV18 and TRBJ2-3; tentative D call: TRBD2 (6 bases). V was trimmed by 4 bases and J by 0 bases, leaving 11 bases between them. Germline V gene data show CDR1 as KGHSH and CDR2 as LQKENI. This CDR3 has 15 residues. The variable domain in full, completed from reference TRBV18 and TRBJ2-3, reads NAGVMQNPRHLVRRRGQEARLRCSPMKGHSHVYWYRQLPEEGLKFMVYLQKENIIDESGMPKERFSAEFPKEGPSILRIQQVVRGDSAAYFCASSQTSSSTDTQYFGPGTRLTVL.

The chain couples TRBV5-5 to TRBJ1-1; D perhaps matches TRBD1 (6 bases). Trimming pared 4 bases from V and 3 bases from J, leaving 19 bases between. Per the germline V gene, CDR1 is SGHKS and CDR2 is YYEKEE (reference sequence). The CDR3 covers 16 residues. CDR3 protein: CASSPGLRGFYTEAFF. CDR3 in DNA: TGTGCCAGCAGCCCCGGGCTCAGGGGATTCTACACTGAAGCTTTCTTT.

This clonotype showed up just a few times. The rearrangement uses TRBV12-3 or TRBV12-4 and TRBJ1-5; 9 nucleotides line up with TRBD1. The length of the CDR3 is 15 residues. The V segment lost 1 base and the J segment 7 bases; nucleotides outside the gene matches: 5. CDR3 protein: CASSLGDRVGQPQHF. The CDR3 DNA follows: TGTGCCAGCAGTTTAGGGGACAGGGTTGGCCAGCCCCAGCATTTT.

This clonotype showed up many times. The chain uses TRBV10-3 and TRBJ2-1; TRBD2 might be the D (5 bases). Germline CDR1 and CDR2: ENHRY and SYGVKD. Trimming removed 8 bases from V and 0 bases from J, with 14 bases in between. There are 15 residues in the CDR3. Written as DNA, the CDR3 is TGTGCCATCGGGGAGATGAGTAACTCCTACAATGAGCAGTTCTTC. Residues: CAIGEMSNSYNEQFF.